This entry concerns a single T cell receptor beta chain. Antigen specificity is unknown. Stimulus-free culture yielded autoproliferating CFSE-dim and non-proliferating CFSE-high T cells, each sequenced separately. Over 4.5x10^7 CFSE-labeled PBMCs were cultured around seven days unstimulated, then replicate wells were pooled. CFSE at roughly 0.51 uM labeled the PBMCs, which were then cultured unstimulated. This entry is derived from a study of memory B cells and T cells in multiple sclerosis. Clones were read by immunoSEQ multiplex PCR, and TCRdb kept only the in-frame ones, dropping some. The data show roughly 45,000 clones, almost 85% seen once. There are 14 residues in the CDR3. V was shortened by 3 bases and J by 4 bases, with 12 bases between the two germline ends. Germline lookup yields CDR1 MNHNS and CDR2 SASEGT. Overall study results and limits: Clone-set sizes differed between compartments, so shared clonotype counts needed normalization.

V gene TRBV6-1 combines with J gene TRBJ2-5; weak D call: TRBD1 (6 bases). Sample: PBMCs from blood kept in culture. This receptor was identified in a human donor with multiple sclerosis. This CDR3 is CASSETRGRETQYF. The CDR3 region has the DNA TGTGCCAGCAGTGAGACCAGGGGCCGAGAGACCCAGTACTTC.